The rows below give T cell receptor beta chains drawn from one sample of a study of T cells of healthy individuals. TCRdb reanalysed the 5' RACE reads using MiXCR and keeps one entry per CDR3 protein. The data hold about 96,000 distinct CDR3 sequences, with approximately 16% observed a single time. The origin of the receptors is a human donor in good health. CDR3s include the opening cysteine and the closing phenylalanine or tryptophan. Each record gives: D gene, clone size, V gene, J gene, CDR3 protein, CDR3 DNA. A D gene is named only where the DNA matches it firmly. The size entry is marked missing in some rows and otherwise reads once, few, many or a size class.

.	.	TRBV6-1	TRBJ2-7	CASSAGRGEQYF	TGTGCCAGCAGTGCAGGAAGAGGCGAGCAGTACTTC
TRBD1	.	TRBV14	TRBJ2-1	CASSPPGQFLYNEQFF	TGTGCCAGCAGCCCTCCGGGACAGTTCCTTTACAATGAGCAGTTCTTC
.	few	TRBV3-1	TRBJ1-2	CASSPQGRSPNYGYTF	TGTGCCAGCAGTCCGCAGGGGCGCTCACCCAACTATGGCTACACCTTC
.	few	TRBV14	TRBJ1-3	CASSQVWGGSGNTIYF	TGTGCCAGCAGCCAAGTTTGGGGGGGATCTGGAAACACCATATATTTT
.	many	TRBV7-9	TRBJ2-1	CASIYLGGASYNEQFF	TGTGCCAGCATCTACCTGGGGGGGGCCTCCTACAATGAGCAGTTCTTC
TRBD2	.	TRBV20-1	TRBJ2-3	CSARRTSGRPTDTQYF	TGCAGTGCTCGCAGGACTAGCGGGAGGCCCACAGATACGCAGTATTTT
TRBD2	.	TRBV27	TRBJ2-5	CASSLSGLAGARETQYF	TGTGCCAGCAGTTTATCGGGACTAGCGGGAGCGCGCGAGACCCAGTACTTC
.	few	TRBV6-5	TRBJ1-2	CAVGRRSFDGYTF	TGTGCCGTTGGACGGCGGTCCTTCGACGGCTACACCTTC
.	.	TRBV20-1	TRBJ2-5	CSASGQQETQYF	TGCAGTGCCAGCGGACAGCAAGAGACCCAGTACTTC
.	.	TRBV9	TRBJ2-1	CASSGSGSGEQFF	TGTGCCAGCAGCGGATCAGGGTCAGGGGAGCAGTTCTTC
.	few	TRBV12-3/TRBV12-4	TRBJ2-7	CASSPGVWEQYF	TGTGCCAGCAGTCCCGGGGTCTGGGAGCAGTACTTC
.	.	TRBV11-3	TRBJ2-1	CASSDLGEQFF	TGTGCCAGCAGCGACCTTGGTGAGCAGTTCTTC
.	.	TRBV7-2	TRBJ1-1	CASSSVGEAFF	TGTGCCAGCAGCTCGGTGGGTGAAGCTTTCTTT
.	.	TRBV7-9	TRBJ2-7	CASSPLVGIKSHSYEQYF	TGTGCCAGCAGTCCTCTGGTGGGGATAAAGAGCCATTCCTACGAGCAGTACTTC
.	few	TRBV11-2	TRBJ2-5	CASSLQTVQETQYF	TGTGCCAGCAGCTTGCAGACAGTCCAAGAGACCCAGTACTTC
.	.	TRBV6-2/TRBV6-3	TRBJ1-1	CASTVLGHGNTEAFF	TGTGCCAGCACCGTTCTGGGACATGGGAACACTGAAGCTTTCTTT
.	few	TRBV5-1	TRBJ2-7	CASSHAQGNEQYF	TGCGCCAGCAGCCACGCACAGGGTAACGAGCAGTACTTC
TRBD1	few	TRBV7-2	TRBJ1-2	CASSLVGGAINYGYTF	TGTGCCAGCAGCTTAGTAGGGGGCGCGATTAACTATGGCTACACCTTC
TRBD1	many	TRBV28	TRBJ1-2	CASRPGQGYGYTF	TGTGCCAGCCGACCTGGACAGGGCTATGGCTACACCTTC
.	few	TRBV21-1	TRBJ2-7	CASSKLRFSYEQYF	TGTGCCAGCAGCAAACTCCGATTCTCCTACGAGCAGTACTTC
.	few	TRBV6-5	TRBJ1-4	CASSYRPGPTNEKLFF	TGTGCCAGCAGTTACCGACCGGGGCCAACTAATGAAAAACTGTTTTTT
.	.	TRBV11-1	TRBJ2-1	CASSFTGFPSYNEQFF	TGTGCCAGCAGCTTTACGGGATTTCCTTCCTACAATGAGCAGTTCTTC
.	.	TRBV27	TRBJ2-3	CASSFPTADTQYF	TGTGCCAGCAGTTTTCCCACAGCAGATACGCAGTATTTT
.	few	TRBV7-8	TRBJ2-7	CASSLTPLTYEQYF	TGTGCCAGCAGCCTGACCCCTCTCACCTACGAGCAGTACTTC
.	few	TRBV29-1	TRBJ2-7	CSVVGSSSYEQYF	TGCAGCGTTGTTGGCAGTAGCTCCTACGAGCAGTACTTC
.	.	TRBV27	TRBJ2-7	CASSLGGAGAYEQYF	TGTGCCAGCAGTTTAGGTGGGGCAGGGGCCTACGAGCAGTACTTC
.	.	TRBV20-1	TRBJ2-3	CSANAGQTDTQYF	TGCAGTGCTAATGCGGGGCAAACAGATACGCAGTATTTT